What follows describes a single TCR beta chain. This CDR3 has 19 residues. V was shortened by 4 bases and J by 0 bases, with 25 bases between the two germline ends. Germline CDR1 MRHNA, CDR2 SNTAGT. This sample was taken from a study of blood T cell repertoires in COVID-19. Study-level information: Material from acute and convalescent COVID-19 was sourced from the United States, Italy and Spain.

Authors' processing steps: Amplification of reference gene primers was used by the study to estimate nucleated cell counts. This table comes from immunoSEQ multiplex PCR, and its TCRdb copy is limited to in-frame clones, with some not included. V and J calls and clone size are those listed in that table; D and trimming were worked out from the DNA. The sample lists 60,000 to 75,000 clones; over 75% were seen once. This chain joins TRBV6-4 and TRBJ2-7, with D perhaps matching TRBD1 (6 bases). This sequence originates from a man aged 40-50 years with COVID-19, enrolled during active disease. Material for sequencing was peripheral blood. Written as DNA, the CDR3 is TGTGCCAGCAGTGCCCTCACGTCGAGGGGGTATTTCTCCTCCTACGAGCAGTACTTC. This sequence encodes CASSALTSRGYFSSYEQYF.